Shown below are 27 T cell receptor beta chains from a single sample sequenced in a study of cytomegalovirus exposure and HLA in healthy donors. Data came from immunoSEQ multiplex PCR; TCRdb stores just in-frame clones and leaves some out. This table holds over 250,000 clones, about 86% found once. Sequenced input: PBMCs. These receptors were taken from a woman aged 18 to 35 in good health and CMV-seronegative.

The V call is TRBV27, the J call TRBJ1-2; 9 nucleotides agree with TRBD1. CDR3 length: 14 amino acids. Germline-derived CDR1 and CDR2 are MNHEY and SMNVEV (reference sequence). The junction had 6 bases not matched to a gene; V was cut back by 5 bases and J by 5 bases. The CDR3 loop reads CASSPSGTGYGYTF. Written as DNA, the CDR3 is TGTGCCAGCAGTCCCTCCGGGACAGGGTATGGCTACACCTTC.

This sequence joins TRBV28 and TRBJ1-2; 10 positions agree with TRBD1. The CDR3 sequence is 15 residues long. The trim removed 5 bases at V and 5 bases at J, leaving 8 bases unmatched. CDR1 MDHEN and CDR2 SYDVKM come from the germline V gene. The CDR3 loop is CASSAVTGGGYGYTF. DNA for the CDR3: TGTGCCAGCAGTGCCGTGACAGGGGGCGGGTATGGCTACACCTTC.

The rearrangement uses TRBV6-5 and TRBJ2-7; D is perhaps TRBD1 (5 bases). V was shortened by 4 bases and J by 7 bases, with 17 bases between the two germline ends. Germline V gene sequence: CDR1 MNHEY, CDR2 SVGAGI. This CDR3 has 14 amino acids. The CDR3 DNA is TGTGCCAGCAGTTTCCGACAGCTTATCAGGGAGCAGTACTTC. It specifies CASSFRQLIREQYF.

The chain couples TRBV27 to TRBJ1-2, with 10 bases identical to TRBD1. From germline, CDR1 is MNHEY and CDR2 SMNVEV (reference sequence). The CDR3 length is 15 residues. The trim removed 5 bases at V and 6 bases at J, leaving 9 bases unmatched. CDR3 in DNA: TGTGCCAGCAGTCCCACGGGACAGGGGAATAATGGCTACACCTTC. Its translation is CASSPTGQGNNGYTF.

The CDR3 sequence: CASSSAHANNYGYTF. The DNA for the CDR3 is TGTGCCAGCAGCTCCGCGCACGCGAATAACTATGGCTACACCTTC. The V and J genes are TRBV7-2 and TRBJ1-2; no reliable D call. Germline V gives CDR1 SGHTA, CDR2 FQGNSA. V was pared by 4 bases and J by 1 base, with 13 bases between. The CDR3 has 15 amino acids.

The CDR3, as DNA: TGTGCCAGCAGCCAATTTTTGCGTCCCGGAAACACCATATATTTT. Translation gives CASSQFLRPGNTIYF. This chain joins TRBV27 and TRBJ1-3, with D unresolved. The CDR3 has 15 amino acids. V was cut by 6 bases and J by 4 bases, with 16 bases left in between. Germline V gene data show CDR1 as MNHEY and CDR2 as SMNVEV (reference sequence).

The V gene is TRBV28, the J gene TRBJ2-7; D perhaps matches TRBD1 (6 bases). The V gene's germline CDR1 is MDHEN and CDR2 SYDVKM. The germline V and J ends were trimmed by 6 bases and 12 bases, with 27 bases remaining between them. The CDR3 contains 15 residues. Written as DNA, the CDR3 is TGTGCCAGCAGACCGATCCGAACAGGGTTTTTGTACCCGTACTTC. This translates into CASRPIRTGFLYPYF. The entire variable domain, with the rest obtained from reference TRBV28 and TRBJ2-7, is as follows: DVKVTQSSRYLVKRTGEKVFLECVQDMDHENMFWYRQDPGLGLRLIYFSYDVKMKEKGDIPEGYSVSREKKERFSLILESASTNQTSMYLCASRPIRTGFLYPYFGPGTRLTVT.

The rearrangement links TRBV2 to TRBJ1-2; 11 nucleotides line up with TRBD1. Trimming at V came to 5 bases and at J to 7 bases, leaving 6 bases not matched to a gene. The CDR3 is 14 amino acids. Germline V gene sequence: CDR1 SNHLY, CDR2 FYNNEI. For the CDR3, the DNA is TGTGCCAGCAGTCCCGGACAGGGGGCCGGTGGCTACACCTTC. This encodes CASSPGQGAGGYTF.

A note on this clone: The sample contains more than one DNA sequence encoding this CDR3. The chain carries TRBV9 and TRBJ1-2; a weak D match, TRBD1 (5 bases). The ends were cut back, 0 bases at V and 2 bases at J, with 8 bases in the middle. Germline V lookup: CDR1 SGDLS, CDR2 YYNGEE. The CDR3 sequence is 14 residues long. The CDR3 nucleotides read TGTGCCAGCAGCGTAGGTTCAGGGAACTATGGCTACACCTTC. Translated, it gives CASSVGSGNYGYTF. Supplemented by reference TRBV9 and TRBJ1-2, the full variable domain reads DSGVTQTPKHLITATGQRVTLRCSPRSGDLSVYWYQQSLDQGLQFLIQYYNGEERAKGNILERFSAQQFPDLHSELNLSSLELGDSALYFCASSVGSGNYGYTFGSGTRLTVV.

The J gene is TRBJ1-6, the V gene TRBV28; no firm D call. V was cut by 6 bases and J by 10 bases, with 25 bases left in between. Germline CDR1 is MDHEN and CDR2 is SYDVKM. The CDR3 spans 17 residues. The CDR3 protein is CASSLPYSEAPQSPLHF. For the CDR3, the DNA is TGTGCCAGCAGCTTACCCTATTCGGAGGCACCCCAGTCACCCCTCCACTTT.

CDR3 sequence (DNA): TGTGCCAGCAGCTCACTCGGGACAGGGGGAAGCTCCGGCAATGAGCAGTTCTTC. Its protein is CASSSLGTGGSSGNEQFF. The V call is TRBV7-9, the J call TRBJ2-1; 11 bases map to TRBD1. CDR3 length: 18 residues. Germline trimming cut 4 bases from V and 6 bases from J; bases unmatched to any gene: 14. The germline V gene encodes CDR1 SEHNR and CDR2 FQNEAQ (reference sequence).

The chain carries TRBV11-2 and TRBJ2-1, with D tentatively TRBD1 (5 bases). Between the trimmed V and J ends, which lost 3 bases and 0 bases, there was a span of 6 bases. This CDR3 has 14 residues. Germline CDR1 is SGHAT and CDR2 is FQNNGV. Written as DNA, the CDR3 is TGTGCCAGCAGCTTTAGGGGCTCCTACAATGAGCAGTTCTTC. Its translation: CASSFRGSYNEQFF.

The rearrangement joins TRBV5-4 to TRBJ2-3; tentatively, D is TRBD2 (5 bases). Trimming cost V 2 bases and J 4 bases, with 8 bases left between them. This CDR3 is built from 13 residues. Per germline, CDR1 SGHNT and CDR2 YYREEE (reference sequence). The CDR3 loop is CASSLPEADTQYF. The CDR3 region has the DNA TGTGCCAGCAGCTTACCGGAGGCAGATACGCAGTATTTT. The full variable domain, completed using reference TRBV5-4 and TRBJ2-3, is ETGVTQSPTHLIKTRGQQVTLRCSSQSGHNTVSWYQQALGQGPQFIFQYYREEENGRGNFPPRFSGLQFPNYSSELNVNALELDDSALYLCASSLPEADTQYFGPGTRLTVL.

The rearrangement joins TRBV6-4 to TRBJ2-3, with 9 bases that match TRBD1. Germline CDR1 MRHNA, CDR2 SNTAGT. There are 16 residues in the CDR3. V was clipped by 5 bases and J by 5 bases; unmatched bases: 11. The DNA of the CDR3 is TGTGCCAGCAGTTCGGGGTGGACAGGGGATAGAGATACGCAGTATTTT. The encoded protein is CASSSGWTGDRDTQYF.

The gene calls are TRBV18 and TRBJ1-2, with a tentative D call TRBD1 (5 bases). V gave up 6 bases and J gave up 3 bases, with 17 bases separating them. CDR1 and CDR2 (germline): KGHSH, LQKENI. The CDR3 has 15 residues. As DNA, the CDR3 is TGTGCCAGCTCCCGGCGGGAGGGGATCGACTATGGCTACACCTTC. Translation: CASSRREGIDYGYTF. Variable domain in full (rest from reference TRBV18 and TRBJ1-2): NAGVMQNPRHLVRRRGQEARLRCSPMKGHSHVYWYRQLPEEGLKFMVYLQKENIIDESGMPKERFSAEFPKEGPSILRIQQVVRGDSAAYFCASSRREGIDYGYTFGSGTRLTVV.

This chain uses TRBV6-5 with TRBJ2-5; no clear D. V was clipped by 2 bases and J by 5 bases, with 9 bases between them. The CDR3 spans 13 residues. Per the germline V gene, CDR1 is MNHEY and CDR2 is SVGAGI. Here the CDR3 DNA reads TGTGCCAGCAGTTACCCGGGTTGGGAGACCCAGTACTTC. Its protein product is CASSYPGWETQYF.

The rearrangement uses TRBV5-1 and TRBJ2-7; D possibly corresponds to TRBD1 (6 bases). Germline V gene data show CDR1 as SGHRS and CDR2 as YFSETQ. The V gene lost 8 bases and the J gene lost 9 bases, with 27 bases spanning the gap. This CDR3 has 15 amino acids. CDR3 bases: TGCGCCAGGACGAAGACAGGTGTAGCTTCGGGGTGGCAGTACTTC. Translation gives CARTKTGVASGWQYF.

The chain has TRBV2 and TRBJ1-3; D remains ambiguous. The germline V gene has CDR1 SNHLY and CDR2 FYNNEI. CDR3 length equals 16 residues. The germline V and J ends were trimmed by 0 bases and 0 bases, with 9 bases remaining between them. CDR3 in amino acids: CASSEARPVSGNTIYF. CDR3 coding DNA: TGTGCCAGCAGTGAAGCCCGCCCGGTCTCTGGAAACACCATATATTTT.

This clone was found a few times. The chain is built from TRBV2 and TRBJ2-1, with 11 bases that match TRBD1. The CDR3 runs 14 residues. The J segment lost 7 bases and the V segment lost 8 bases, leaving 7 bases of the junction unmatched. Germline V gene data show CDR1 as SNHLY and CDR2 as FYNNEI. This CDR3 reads CASGGTGGSNEQFF. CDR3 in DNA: TGTGCCAGCGGCGGGACAGGGGGATCAAATGAGCAGTTCTTC.

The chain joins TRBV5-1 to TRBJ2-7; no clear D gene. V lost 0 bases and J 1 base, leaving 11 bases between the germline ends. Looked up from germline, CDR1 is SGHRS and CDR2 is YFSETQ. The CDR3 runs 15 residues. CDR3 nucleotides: TGCGCCAGCAGCTTGGCGCAGGCTGTTTCCTACGAGCAGTACTTC. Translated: CASSLAQAVSYEQYF. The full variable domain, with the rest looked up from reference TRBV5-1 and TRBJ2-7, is KAGVTQTPRYLIKTRGQQVTLSCSPISGHRSVSWYQQTPGQGLQFLFEYFSETQRNKGNFPGRFSGRQFSNSRSEMNVSTLELGDSALYLCASSLAQAVSYEQYFGPGTRLTVT.

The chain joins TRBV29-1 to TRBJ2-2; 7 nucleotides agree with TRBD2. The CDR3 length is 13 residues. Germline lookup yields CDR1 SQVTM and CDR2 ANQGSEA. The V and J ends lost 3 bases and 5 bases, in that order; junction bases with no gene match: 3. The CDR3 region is CSVDREGTGELFF. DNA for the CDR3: TGCAGCGTTGACAGGGAGGGAACCGGGGAGCTGTTTTTT.

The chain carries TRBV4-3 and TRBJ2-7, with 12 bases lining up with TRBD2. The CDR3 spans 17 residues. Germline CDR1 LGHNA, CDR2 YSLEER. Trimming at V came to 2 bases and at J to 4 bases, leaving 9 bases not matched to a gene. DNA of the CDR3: TGCGCCAGCAGCCAACTCGGACTAGCGGGAACTTCGTACGAGCAGTACTTC. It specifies CASSQLGLAGTSYEQYF.

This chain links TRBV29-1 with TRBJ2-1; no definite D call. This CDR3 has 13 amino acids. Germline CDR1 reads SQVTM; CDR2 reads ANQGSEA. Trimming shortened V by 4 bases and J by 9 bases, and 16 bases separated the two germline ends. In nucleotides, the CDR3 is TGCAGCGTTGTAGTCTCCGAGGCGAGTGAGCAGTTCTTC. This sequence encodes CSVVVSEASEQFF.

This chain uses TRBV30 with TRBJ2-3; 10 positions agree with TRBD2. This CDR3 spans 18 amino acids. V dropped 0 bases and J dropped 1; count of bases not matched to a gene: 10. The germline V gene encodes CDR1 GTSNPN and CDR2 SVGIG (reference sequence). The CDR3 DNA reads TGTGCCTGGAGTGTACAGCGGACTAGCGGAGGGCGCACAGATACGCAGTATTTT. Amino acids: CAWSVQRTSGGRTDTQYF.

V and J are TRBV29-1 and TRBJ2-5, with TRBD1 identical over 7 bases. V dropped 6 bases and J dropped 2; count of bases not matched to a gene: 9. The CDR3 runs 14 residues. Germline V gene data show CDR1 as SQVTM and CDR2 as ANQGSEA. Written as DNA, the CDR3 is TGCAGCGTCGCCAGGACAGGAAAGCAAGAGACCCAGTACTTC. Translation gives CSVARTGKQETQYF. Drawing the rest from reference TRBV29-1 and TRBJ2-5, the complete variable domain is SAVISQKPSRDICQRGTSLTIQCQVDSQVTMMFWYRQQPGQSLTLIATANQGSEATYESGFVIDKFPISRPNLTFSTLTVSNMSPEDSSIYLCSVARTGKQETQYFGPGTRLLVL.

In nucleotides, the CDR3 is TGTGCCAGCAGCCCCACCGACAGGGGAATCACTGAAGCTTTCTTT. Residues: CASSPTDRGITEAFF. V gene TRBV11-2 combines with J gene TRBJ1-1; 8 nucleotides align to TRBD1. CDR1 SGHAT and CDR2 FQNNGV come from the germline V gene. CDR3 size: 15 residues. Germline trimming cut 5 bases from V and 4 bases from J; bases unmatched to any gene: 9.

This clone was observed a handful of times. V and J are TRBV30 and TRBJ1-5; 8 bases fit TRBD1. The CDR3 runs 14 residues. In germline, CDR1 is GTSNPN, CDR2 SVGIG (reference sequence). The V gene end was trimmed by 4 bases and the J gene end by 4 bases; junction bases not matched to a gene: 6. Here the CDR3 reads CAWTRTGGNQPQHF. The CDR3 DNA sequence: TGTGCCTGGACCCGAACAGGGGGTAATCAGCCCCAGCATTTT.